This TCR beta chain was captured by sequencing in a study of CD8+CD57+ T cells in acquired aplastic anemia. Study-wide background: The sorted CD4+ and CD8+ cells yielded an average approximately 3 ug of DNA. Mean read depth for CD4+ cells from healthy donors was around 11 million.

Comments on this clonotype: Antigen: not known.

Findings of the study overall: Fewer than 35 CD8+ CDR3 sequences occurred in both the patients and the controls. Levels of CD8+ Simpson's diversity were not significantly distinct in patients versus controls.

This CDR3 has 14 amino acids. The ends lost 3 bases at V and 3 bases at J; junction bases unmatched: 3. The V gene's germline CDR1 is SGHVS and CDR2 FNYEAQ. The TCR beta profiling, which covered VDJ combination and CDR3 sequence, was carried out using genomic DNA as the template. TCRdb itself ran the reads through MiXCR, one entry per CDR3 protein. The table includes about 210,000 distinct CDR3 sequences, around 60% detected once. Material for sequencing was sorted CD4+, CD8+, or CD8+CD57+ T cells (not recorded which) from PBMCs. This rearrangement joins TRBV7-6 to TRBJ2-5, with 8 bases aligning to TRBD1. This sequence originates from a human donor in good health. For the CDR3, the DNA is TGTGCCAGCAGCTTTACGACAGGGGAAGAGACCCAGTACTTC. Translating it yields CASSFTTGEETQYF.